A selection of T cell receptor beta chains follows, all from one sample in a study of Ad26.COV2.S vaccination and SARS-CoV-2 variants. The table came from immunoSEQ multiplex PCR; TCRdb's copy has only in-frame clones and leaves some out. The data contain hundreds of thousands of clones, 89% of them singletons. The starting material was peripheral blood, obtained in a trial of Ad26.COV2.S vaccine versus placebo. Source of these receptors: a person between 18 and 65 years old who received the Ad26.COV2.S COVID-19 vaccine or a placebo. CDR3s include the opening cysteine and the closing phenylalanine or tryptophan. The order of the fields is D gene, clone size, V gene, J gene, CDR3 protein, CDR3 DNA. The D gene is left open where the match is weak. The size entry is marked missing in some rows and otherwise reads once, few, many or a size class.

.	.	TRBV20-1	TRBJ1-6	CSASAPLHF	TGCAGTGCTAGTGCACCCCTCCACTTT
.	.	TRBV20-1	TRBJ1-2	CSGREGYTF	TGCAGTGGCAGGGAGGGCTACACCTTC
.	.	TRBV19	TRBJ2-1	CASSRDFGHNEQFF	TGTGCCAGTAGCCGGGACTTTGGCCACAATGAGCAGTTCTTC
TRBD1	.	TRBV28	TRBJ2-7	CASRPGTGSYEQYF	TGTGCCAGCAGGCCAGGGACAGGGTCCTACGAGCAGTACTTC
TRBD2	once	TRBV24-1	TRBJ2-7	CATSPSAGELEQYF	TGTGCCACCAGTCCCTCAGCGGGGGAATTGGAGCAGTACTTC
.	.	TRBV5-1	TRBJ2-7	CASSLKGVGSYEQYF	TGCGCCAGCAGCTTAAAGGGGGTCGGCTCCTACGAGCAGTACTTC
TRBD1	.	TRBV18	TRBJ1-2	CASSTRQGPLNYGYTF	TGTGCCAGCTCAACCCGACAGGGTCCCCTTAACTATGGCTACACCTTC
.	once	TRBV9	TRBJ2-5	CASSGRGRHQETQYF	TGTGCCAGCAGCGGGAGGGGACGGCACCAAGAGACCCAGTACTTC
.	.	TRBV6-2/TRBV6-3	TRBJ2-5	CASSAGGWEETQYF	TGTGCCAGCAGTGCCGGGGGCTGGGAGGAGACCCAGTACTTC
.	.	TRBV5-6	TRBJ2-2	CASSSAESTGELFF	TGTGCCAGCAGCTCCGCAGAGTCCACCGGGGAGCTGTTTTTT
.	.	TRBV7-6	TRBJ2-5	CASSFFQGQETQYF	TGTGCCAGCAGCTTTTTTCAGGGACAAGAGACCCAGTACTTC
TRBD1	.	TRBV11-3	TRBJ2-3	CASSLDTPGTEPDTQYF	TGTGCCAGCAGCTTGGATACCCCCGGGACAGAACCAGATACGCAGTATTTT
.	once	TRBV6-5	TRBJ2-2	CASSYSAGELFF	TGTGCCAGCAGTTACTCGGCGGGGGAGCTGTTTTTT
.	once	TRBV15	TRBJ2-3	CATSRSPLDTQYF	TGTGCCACCAGCAGGAGCCCCCTGGATACGCAGTATTTT
.	.	TRBV25-1	TRBJ1-1	CASSDRGEATEAFF	TGTGCCAGCAGTGATCGGGGAGAGGCCACTGAAGCTTTCTTT
.	.	TRBV5-4	TRBJ2-1	CASSPAAGGHNEQFF	TGTGCCAGCAGCCCGGCAGCTGGAGGTCACAATGAGCAGTTCTTC
TRBD1	.	TRBV4-2	TRBJ1-4	CASSQDWASTGGLYGNEKLFF	TGTGCCAGCAGCCAAGATTGGGCCTCGACAGGGGGCTTGTATGGTAATGAAAAACTGTTTTTT
.	.	TRBV5-6	TRBJ2-2	CASSLGWNTGELFF	TGTGCCAGCAGCTTGGGATGGAACACCGGGGAGCTGTTTTTT
TRBD2	.	TRBV6-5	TRBJ2-1	CASSPLAGGYNEQFF	TGTGCCAGCAGTCCCCTAGCGGGAGGATACAATGAGCAGTTCTTC
TRBD1	.	TRBV2	TRBJ2-7	CASSLDRGNEQYF	TGTGCCAGCAGCCTGGACAGGGGGAATGAGCAGTACTTC
.	.	TRBV2	TRBJ1-2	CASSEAAYGYTF	TGTGCCAGCAGTGAGGCAGCGTATGGCTACACCTTC
TRBD1	once	TRBV18	TRBJ1-5	CASSRQGPNQPQHF	TGTGCCAGCTCACGACAGGGCCCCAATCAGCCCCAGCATTTT